This T cell receptor (beta chain) came from a study of shared clonotypes between healthy human individuals. Findings of the study overall: The authors expected sequencing depth to affect clonotype sharing among donors. Sampling covered blood only; tissue repertoires likely differ.

Germline V CDR1 and CDR2: SGHVS, FQNEAQ. This CDR3 is 15 amino acids long. Trimming pared 5 bases from V and 1 base from J, leaving 14 bases between. Bulk PBMC genomic DNA spanned ten immunoSEQ deep plates. Only in-frame clones appear in the TCRdb table, and some are missing; sequencing was by immunoSEQ multiplex PCR. This table holds fewer than 600,000 clones, just over 75% found once. All donors qualified as healthy HIV-negative adults and had experienced no recent acute infections or vaccinations. Ten or more counts support this clone. Its antigen is currently unknown. Other DNA sequences of this sample code for an identical CDR3.

This receptor was identified in a middle-aged woman in good health. Some clones in this sample may be carry-over from other donors' samples. This sequence joins TRBV7-8 and TRBJ1-1; D is perhaps TRBD1 (5 bases). Sequencing input: PBMCs. The CDR3 protein is CASSPWGGRNTEAFF. The DNA of the CDR3 is TGTGCCAGCAGCCCCTGGGGGGGTAGGAACACTGAAGCTTTCTTT.